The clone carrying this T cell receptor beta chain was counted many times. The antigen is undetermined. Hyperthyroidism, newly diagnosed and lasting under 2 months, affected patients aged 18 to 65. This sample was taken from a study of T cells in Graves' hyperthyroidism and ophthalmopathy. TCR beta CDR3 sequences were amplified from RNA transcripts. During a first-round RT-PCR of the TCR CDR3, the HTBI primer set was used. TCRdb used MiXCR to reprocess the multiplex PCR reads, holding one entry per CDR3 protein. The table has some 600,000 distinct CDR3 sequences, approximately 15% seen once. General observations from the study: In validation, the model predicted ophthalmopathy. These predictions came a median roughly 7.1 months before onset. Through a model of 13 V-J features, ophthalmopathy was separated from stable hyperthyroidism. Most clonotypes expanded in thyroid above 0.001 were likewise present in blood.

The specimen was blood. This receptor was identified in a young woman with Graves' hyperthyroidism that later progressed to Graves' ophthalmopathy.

The CDR3 bases are TGTGCCAGCAGCCCCACGGACCGGGCCGGGGAGCTGTTTTTT. The encoded protein is CASSPTDRAGELFF. The J gene is TRBJ2-2, the V gene TRBV7-9; no clear D. The CDR3 runs 14 residues. Germline lookup yields CDR1 SEHNR and CDR2 FQNEAQ (reference sequence). Between the trimmed V and J ends, which lost 5 bases and 6 bases, there was a span of 13 bases.